This T cell receptor beta chain was recorded in a study of T cell responses to AZD1222 COVID-19 vaccine. Whole-study findings and limits: Increased Spike-specific TCR breadth and depth were observed after two AZD1222 doses. Close to half of all spike-specific TCRs reportedly target regions of the variants that are unmutated. There were vaccine-associated CD4 TCRs across spike, dominant at 160-218 and 743-854. Most donors were white British, females outnumbered males, and clonal diversity was possibly underestimated.

On this clone itself: Antigen specificity is unknown.

Repertoires were generated with immunoSEQ multiplex PCR, while TCRdb's copy carries only in-frame clones and drops some. Of approximately 130,000 clones in the sample, around 85% were seen once. V lost 4 bases and J 0 bases, leaving 11 bases between the germline ends. This CDR3 contains 15 residues. Germline CDR1 SGDLS, CDR2 YYNGEE. The V gene is TRBV9, the J gene TRBJ1-3; D unclear. The TCR was taken from an adult who received the MenACWY meningococcal vaccine as a control. This material consisted of peripheral blood, taken 28 days after the second dose of the MenACWY control vaccine. Here the CDR3 DNA reads TGTGCCAGCAGCCCGACGGGATCCTCTGGAAACACCATATATTTT. Translating gives CASSPTGSSGNTIYF.